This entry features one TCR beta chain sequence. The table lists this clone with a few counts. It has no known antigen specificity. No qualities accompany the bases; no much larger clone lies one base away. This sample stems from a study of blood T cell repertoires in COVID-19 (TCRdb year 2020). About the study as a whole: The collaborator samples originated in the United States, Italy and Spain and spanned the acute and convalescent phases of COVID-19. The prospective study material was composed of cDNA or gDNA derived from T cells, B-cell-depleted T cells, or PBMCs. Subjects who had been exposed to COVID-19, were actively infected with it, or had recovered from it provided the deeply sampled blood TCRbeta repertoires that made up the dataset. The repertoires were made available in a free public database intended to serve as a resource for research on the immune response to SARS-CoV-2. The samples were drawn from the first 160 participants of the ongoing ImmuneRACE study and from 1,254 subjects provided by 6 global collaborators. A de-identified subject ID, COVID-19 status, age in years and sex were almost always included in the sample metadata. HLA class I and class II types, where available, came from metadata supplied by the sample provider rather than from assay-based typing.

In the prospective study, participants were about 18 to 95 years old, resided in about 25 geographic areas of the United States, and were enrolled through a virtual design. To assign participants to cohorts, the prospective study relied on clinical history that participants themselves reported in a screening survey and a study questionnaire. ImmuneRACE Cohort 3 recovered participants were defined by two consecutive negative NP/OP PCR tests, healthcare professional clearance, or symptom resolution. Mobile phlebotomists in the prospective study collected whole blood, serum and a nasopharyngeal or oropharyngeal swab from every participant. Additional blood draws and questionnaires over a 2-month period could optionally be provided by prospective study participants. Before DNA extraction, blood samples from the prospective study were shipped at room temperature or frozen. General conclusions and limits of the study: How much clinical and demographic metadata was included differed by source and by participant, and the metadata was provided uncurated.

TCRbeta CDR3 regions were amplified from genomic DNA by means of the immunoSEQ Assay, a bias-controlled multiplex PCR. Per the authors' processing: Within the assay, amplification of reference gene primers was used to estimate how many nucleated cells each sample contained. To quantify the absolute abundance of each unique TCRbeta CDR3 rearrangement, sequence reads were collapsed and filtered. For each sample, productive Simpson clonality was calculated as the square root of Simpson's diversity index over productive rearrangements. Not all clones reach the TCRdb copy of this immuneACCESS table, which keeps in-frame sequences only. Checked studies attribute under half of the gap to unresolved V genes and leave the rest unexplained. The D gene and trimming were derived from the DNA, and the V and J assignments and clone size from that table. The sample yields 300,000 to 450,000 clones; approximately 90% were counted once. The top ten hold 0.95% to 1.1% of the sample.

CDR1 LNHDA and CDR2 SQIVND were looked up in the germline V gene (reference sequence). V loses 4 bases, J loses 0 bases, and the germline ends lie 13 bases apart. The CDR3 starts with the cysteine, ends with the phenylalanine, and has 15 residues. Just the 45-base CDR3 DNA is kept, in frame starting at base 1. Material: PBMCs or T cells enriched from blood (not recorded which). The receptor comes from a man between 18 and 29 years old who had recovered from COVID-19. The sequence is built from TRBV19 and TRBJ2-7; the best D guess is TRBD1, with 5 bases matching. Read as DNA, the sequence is TGTGCCAGTAGTAGCCTACAGGCAACCTCCTACGAGCAGTACTTC. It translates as CASSSLQATSYEQYF.